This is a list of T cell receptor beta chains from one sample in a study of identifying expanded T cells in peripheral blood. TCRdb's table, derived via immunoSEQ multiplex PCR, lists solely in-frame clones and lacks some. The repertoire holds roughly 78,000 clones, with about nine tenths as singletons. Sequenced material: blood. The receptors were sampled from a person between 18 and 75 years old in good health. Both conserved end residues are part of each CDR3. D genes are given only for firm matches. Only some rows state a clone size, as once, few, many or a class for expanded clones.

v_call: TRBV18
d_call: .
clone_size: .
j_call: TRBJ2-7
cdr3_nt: TGTGCCAGCTCACGGAACACTCACAGGGTAGGGGACTACGAGCAGTACTTC
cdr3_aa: CASSRNTHRVGDYEQYF

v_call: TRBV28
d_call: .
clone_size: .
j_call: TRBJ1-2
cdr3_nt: TGTGCCACCACGACAGAAAAGGGTCTCGGCTATGGCTACACCTTC
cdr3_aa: CATTTEKGLGYGYTF

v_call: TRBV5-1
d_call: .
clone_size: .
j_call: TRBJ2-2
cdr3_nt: TGCGCCAGCAGCTTGGACAGGACATACACCGGGGAGCTGTTTTTT
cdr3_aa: CASSLDRTYTGELFF

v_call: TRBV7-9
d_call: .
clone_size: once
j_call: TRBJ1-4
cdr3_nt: TGTGCCAGCAGTGAATGGGGGTTAACTAATGAAAAACTGTTTTTT
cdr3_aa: CASSEWGLTNEKLFF

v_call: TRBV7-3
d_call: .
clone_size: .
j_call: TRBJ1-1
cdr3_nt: TGTGCCAGCAGCGCGACAGAGAACACTGAAGCTTTCTTT
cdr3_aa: CASSATENTEAFF

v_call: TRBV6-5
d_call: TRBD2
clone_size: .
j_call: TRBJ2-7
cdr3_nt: TGTGCCAGCAACCAAGCGGGAGTCCCCTACGAGCAGTACTTC
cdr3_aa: CASNQAGVPYEQYF

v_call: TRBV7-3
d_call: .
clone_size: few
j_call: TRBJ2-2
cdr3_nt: TGTGCCAGCAGCCCAAGTCGTTCCTCCAACACCGGGGAGCTGTTTTTT
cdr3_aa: CASSPSRSSNTGELFF

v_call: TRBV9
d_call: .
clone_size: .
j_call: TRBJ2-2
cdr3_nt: TGTGCCAGCAGGGCCCAAGGGGAGCTGTTTTTT
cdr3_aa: CASRAQGELFF

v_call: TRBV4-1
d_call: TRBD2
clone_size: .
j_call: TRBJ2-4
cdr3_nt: TGCGCCAGCAGCCAAGGTCGGGGGGATGCCAAAAACATTCAGTACTTC
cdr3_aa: CASSQGRGDAKNIQYF

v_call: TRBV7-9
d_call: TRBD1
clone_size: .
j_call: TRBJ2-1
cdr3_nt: TGTGCCAGCAAATTCCAGGACAGGGTCCACAATGAGCAGTTCTTC
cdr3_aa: CASKFQDRVHNEQFF

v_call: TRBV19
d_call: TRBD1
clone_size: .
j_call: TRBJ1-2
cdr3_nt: TGTGCCAGTACGGCAGGGGGCCTCTATGGCTACACCTTC
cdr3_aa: CASTAGGLYGYTF

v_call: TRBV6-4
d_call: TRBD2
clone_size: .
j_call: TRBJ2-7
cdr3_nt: TGTGCCAGCACTGCGGGAGGAGGCGAGCAGTACTTC
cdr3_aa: CASTAGGGEQYF

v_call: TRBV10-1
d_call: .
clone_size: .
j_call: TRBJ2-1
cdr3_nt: TGCGCCAGCAGTGAGTCGGGTACCGGGCCTTCCTACAATGAGCAGTTCTTC
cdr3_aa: CASSESGTGPSYNEQFF

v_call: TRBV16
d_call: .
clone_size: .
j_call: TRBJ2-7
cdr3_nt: TGTGCCAGCAGCCAATGGGCCTATCTATCCCCCCGGGGCGGCTACGAGCAGTACTTC
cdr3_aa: CASSQWAYLSPRGGYEQYF

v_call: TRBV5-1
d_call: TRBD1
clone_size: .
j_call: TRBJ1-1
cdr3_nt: TGCGCCAGCAGCCCGGGTTCGGGACAGGGTGGGGCTGAAGCTTTCTTT
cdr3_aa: CASSPGSGQGGAEAFF

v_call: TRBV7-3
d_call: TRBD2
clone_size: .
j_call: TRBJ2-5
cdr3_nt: TGTGCCAGCAGCTTCCTAGCGGAAGAGACCCAGTACTTC
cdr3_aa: CASSFLAEETQYF

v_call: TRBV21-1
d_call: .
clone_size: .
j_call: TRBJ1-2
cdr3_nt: TGTGCCAGCAGCAAAGGGGATCCCGGGACGGTGATCTATGGCTACACCTTC
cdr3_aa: CASSKGDPGTVIYGYTF

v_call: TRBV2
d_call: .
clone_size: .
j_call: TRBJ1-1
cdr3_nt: TGTGCCAGCAGGCAGTGGGAAGCTTTCTTT
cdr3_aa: CASRQWEAFF

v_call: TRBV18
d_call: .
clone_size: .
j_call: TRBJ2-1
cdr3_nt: TGTGCCAGCTCACCTTTGGCGGCCTCCTACAATGAGCAGTTCTTC
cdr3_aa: CASSPLAASYNEQFF

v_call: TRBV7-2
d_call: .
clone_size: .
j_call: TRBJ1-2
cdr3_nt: TGTGCCAGCAGCTTGTCACATGGGGGAAGGCGGGATGGCTACACCTTC
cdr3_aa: CASSLSHGGRRDGYTF

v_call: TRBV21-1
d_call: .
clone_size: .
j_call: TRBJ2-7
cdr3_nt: TGTGCCAGCAGCGCCCGGACTAGCGGGGACTACGAGCAGTACTTC
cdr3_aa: CASSARTSGDYEQYF

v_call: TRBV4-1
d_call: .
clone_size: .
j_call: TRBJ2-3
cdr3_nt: TGCGCCAGCAGCCAAGATGGTCCGGGGGAAATACGAGGAACGCAGTATTTT
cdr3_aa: CASSQDGPGEIRGTQYF

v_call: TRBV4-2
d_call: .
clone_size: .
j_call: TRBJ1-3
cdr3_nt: TGTGCCAGCAGCCAAGAGGACAGCCTGGCCGGAAACACCATATATTTT
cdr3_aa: CASSQEDSLAGNTIYF

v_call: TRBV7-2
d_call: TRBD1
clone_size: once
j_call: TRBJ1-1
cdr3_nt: TGTGCGGACAGGGGTGGACTCTCGAACACTGAAGCTTTCTTT
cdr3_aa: CADRGGLSNTEAFF

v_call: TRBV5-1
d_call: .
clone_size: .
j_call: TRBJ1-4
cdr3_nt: TGCGCCAGCAGCCAGGGTGTTGGGGGCTCCGAAAAACTGTTTTTT
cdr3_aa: CASSQGVGGSEKLFF

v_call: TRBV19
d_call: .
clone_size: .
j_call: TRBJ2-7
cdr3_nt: TGTGCCAGTAGTATTTACGGCAGGGACTACGAGCAGTACTTC
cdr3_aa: CASSIYGRDYEQYF

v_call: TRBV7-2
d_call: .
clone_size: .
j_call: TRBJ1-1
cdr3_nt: TGTGCCAGCAGCTTAATCGGGAGTACCACTGAAGCTTTCTTT
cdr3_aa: CASSLIGSTTEAFF

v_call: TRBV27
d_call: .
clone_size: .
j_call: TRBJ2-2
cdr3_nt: TGTGCCAGCAGGACAGGGAGGTCCACCGGGGAGCTGTTTTTT
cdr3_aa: CASRTGRSTGELFF

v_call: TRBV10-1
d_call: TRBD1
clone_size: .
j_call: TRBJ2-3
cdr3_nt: TGCGCCAGCAGTGAACAGGGGCGAGAGGTCACAGATACGCAGTATTTT
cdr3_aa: CASSEQGREVTDTQYF

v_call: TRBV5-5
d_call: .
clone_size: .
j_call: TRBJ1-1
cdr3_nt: TGTGCCAGCAGTACACGGCACACTGAAGCTTTCTTT
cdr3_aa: CASSTRHTEAFF

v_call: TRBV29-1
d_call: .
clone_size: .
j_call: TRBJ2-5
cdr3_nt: TGCAGCGTTCGTGCACCATACCAAGAGACCCAGTACTTC
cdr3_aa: CSVRAPYQETQYF

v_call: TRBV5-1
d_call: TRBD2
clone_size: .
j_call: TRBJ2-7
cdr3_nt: TGCGCCAGAGCCCCCCTGAGGGGAGGGCGCCGCGAGCAGTACTTC
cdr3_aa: CARAPLRGGRREQYF

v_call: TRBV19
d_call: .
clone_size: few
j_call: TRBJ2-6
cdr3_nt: TGTGCCAGTAGTCGCATCTCTGGGGCCAACGTCCTGACTTTC
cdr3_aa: CASSRISGANVLTF

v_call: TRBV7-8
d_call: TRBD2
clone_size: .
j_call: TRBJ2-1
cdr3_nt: TGTGCCAGCAGCCGCACATTCGGGCTAGCGGGAGGAGCGGACAATGAGCAGTTCTTC
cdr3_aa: CASSRTFGLAGGADNEQFF

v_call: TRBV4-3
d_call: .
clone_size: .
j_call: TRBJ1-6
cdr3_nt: TGCGCCAGCAGCCAAGATGGGGGATATAATTCACCCCTCCACTTT
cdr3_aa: CASSQDGGYNSPLHF

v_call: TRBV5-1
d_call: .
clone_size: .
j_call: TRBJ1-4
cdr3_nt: TGCGCCAGCAGCTTACAGAGTAGTAATGAAAAACTGTTTTTT
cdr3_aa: CASSLQSSNEKLFF

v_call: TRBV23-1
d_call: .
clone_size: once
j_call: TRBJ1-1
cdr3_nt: TGCGCCAGCAGTCAAACCCAACCAAGACAGGTTAACACTGAAGCTTTCTTT
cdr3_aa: CASSQTQPRQVNTEAFF

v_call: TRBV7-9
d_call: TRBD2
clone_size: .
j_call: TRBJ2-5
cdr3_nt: TGTGCCAGCACAGCGGGAGGGCCGGAGACCCAGTACTTC
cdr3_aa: CASTAGGPETQYF

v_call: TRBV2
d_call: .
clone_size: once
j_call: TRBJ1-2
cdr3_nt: TGTGCCAGCAGTGCCTACAGCTCCTATGGCTACACCTTC
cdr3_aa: CASSAYSSYGYTF

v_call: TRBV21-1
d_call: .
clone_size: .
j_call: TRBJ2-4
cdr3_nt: TGTGCCAGCAGCAAGTCGAGGGGCGCCAAAAACATTCAGTACTTC
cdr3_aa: CASSKSRGAKNIQYF

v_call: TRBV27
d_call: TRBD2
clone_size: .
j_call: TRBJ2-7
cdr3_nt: TGTGCCAGCAGTTTAAAGGGACTAGCGGGGTACGAGCAGTACTTC
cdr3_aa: CASSLKGLAGYEQYF

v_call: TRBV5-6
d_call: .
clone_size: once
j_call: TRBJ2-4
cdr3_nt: TGTGCCAGCAGCTTGGCCATGACGGGGACCTATCAGTACTTC
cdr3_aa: CASSLAMTGTYQYF

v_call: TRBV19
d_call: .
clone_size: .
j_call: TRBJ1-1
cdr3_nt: TGTGCCAGTAGTGGCCAGGGAAGGGGCACTGAAGCTTTCTTT
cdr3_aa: CASSGQGRGTEAFF

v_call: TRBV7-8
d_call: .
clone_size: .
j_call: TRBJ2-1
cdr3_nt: TGTGCCAGCAGCTTAGTGGTCAGCTCCTACAATGAGCAGTTCTTC
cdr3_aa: CASSLVVSSYNEQFF

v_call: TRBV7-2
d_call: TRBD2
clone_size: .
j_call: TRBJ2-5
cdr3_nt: TGTGCCAGCAGCTTTGGGGGACTAGCGGGAGCAGGGGAGACCCAGTACTTC
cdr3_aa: CASSFGGLAGAGETQYF

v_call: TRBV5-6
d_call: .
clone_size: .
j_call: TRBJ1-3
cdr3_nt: TGTGCCAGCAGCTTCGGGTTGGGTTCTGGAAACACCATATATTTT
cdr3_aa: CASSFGLGSGNTIYF

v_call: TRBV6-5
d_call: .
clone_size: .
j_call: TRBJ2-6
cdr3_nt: TGTGCCAGCAGTTACGCCGACAGCTCTGGGGCCAACGTCCTGACTTTC
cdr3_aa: CASSYADSSGANVLTF

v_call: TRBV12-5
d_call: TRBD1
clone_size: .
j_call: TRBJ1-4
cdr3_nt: TGTGCTAGTGGCCCACAGGGGGCTTCGGCTAATGAAAAACTGTTTTTT
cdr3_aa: CASGPQGASANEKLFF

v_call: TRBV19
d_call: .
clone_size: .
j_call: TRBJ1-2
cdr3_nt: TGTGCCAGTAGTATAGCGACAGTATCCTATGGCTACACCTTC
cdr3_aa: CASSIATVSYGYTF

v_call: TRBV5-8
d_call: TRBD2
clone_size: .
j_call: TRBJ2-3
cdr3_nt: TGTGCCAGCAGCTTTTTTCGGGGGGGGACAGATACGCAGTATTTT
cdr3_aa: CASSFFRGGTDTQYF

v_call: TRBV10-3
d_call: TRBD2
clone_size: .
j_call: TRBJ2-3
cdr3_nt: TGTGCCATCAGTGACGGGGGGGACTTCCCCCACACAGATACGCAGTATTTT
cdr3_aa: CAISDGGDFPHTDTQYF